The entry that follows covers one T cell receptor beta chain sequence. Its antigen is still unknown. Assay used: immunoSEQ multiplex PCR; TCRdb lists only in-frame clones, some missing. The table includes around 25,000 clones, approximately 85% detected once. The V segment lost 1 base and the J segment 6 bases; nucleotides outside the gene matches: 8. Germline loops: CDR1 SGHDN, CDR2 FVKESK. This CDR3 is built from 16 residues. This record belongs to a study of graft-versus-host responses after intestinal transplantation. Study-level background: Recipients obtained multivisceral, liver-intestinal, or isolated intestinal transplants. Every one of the recipients received anti-thymocyte globulin induction and afterwards took tacrolimus and steroids for around 3 years. Study outcomes and limitations: There were GvH clones found in recipient marrow, and some of them appeared first in ileum or blood.

Sequences were derived from PBMCs, sampled roughly 68 weeks after intestinal transplant. This receptor was identified in a human patient who received an intestinal transplant, so some T cells may come from the graft donor. The chain uses TRBV14 and TRBJ2-3, with 9 nucleotides matching TRBD2. The CDR3 DNA sequence: TGTGCCAGCAGCCAAGCTAGCGGGATCGGGGTCGATACGCAGTATTTT. Translation gives CASSQASGIGVDTQYF.